The rows below give T cell receptor beta chains drawn from one sample of a study of identical twins. Each CDR3 protein is one row after TCRdb ran MiXCR on the 5' RACE reads. Among roughly 280,000 distinct CDR3 sequences, more than 8% were seen once, and the ten largest hold about 7.1%. The sample was also linked to a second study, of yellow fever vaccine responses in identical twins.

Sequenced input: CD8+ T cells sorted from blood. These receptors were collected from a woman younger than 30 in good health. Both conserved end residues are part of each CDR3. Each record gives: clone size, D gene, V gene, J gene, CDR3 DNA, CDR3 protein. A D gene is named only where the DNA matches it firmly. Only some rows state a clone size, as once, few, many or a class for expanded clones.

>few|NA|TRBV7-9|TRBJ2-7
TGTGCCAGCACCCTTGGTAACTACGAGCAGTACTTC
CASTLGNYEQYF
>NA|NA|TRBV24-1|TRBJ2-7
TGTGCCACCAGTGATTTAGGCGCTCGCGAGCAGTACTTC
CATSDLGAREQYF
>many|TRBD2|TRBV9|TRBJ2-1
TGTGCCAGCAGCGTTATAGCGGGGACTCCAGCGACTGAGCAGTTCTTC
CASSVIAGTPATEQFF
>many|NA|TRBV14|TRBJ1-2
TGTGCCAGCAGCCAAGGAGGTGGCTATGGCTACACCTTC
CASSQGGGYGYTF
>NA|TRBD1|TRBV12-3/TRBV12-4|TRBJ2-2
TGTGCCAGCAGTTTACAGGGGGCTGAGGGGTTTGGCGGGGAGCTGTTTTTT
CASSLQGAEGFGGELFF
>many|NA|TRBV10-2|TRBJ2-7
TGCGCCAGCAGTGATCAGTACGAGCAGTACTTC
CASSDQYEQYF
>few|NA|TRBV11-1|TRBJ2-6
TGTGCCAGCAGTCCCTTGACCTTACGTCGTGTTGGGGCCAACGTCCTGACTTTC
CASSPLTLRRVGANVLTF
>NA|NA|TRBV7-8|TRBJ2-7
TGTGCCAGCAGCTTAGTCTTTACAGCCCACGAGCAGTACTTC
CASSLVFTAHEQYF
>many|NA|TRBV7-3|TRBJ1-5
TGTGCCAGCAGCCAGGGACCCAATCAGCCCCAGCATTTT
CASSQGPNQPQHF
>many|NA|TRBV4-3|TRBJ2-2
TGCGCCAGCAGCCGAAGTCAGGGGTGGGCCGGGGAGCTGTTTTTT
CASSRSQGWAGELFF
>few|TRBD2|TRBV7-9|TRBJ2-7
TGTGCCAGCAGCTTGGGACTATCGGAATACGAGCAGTACTTC
CASSLGLSEYEQYF
>NA|NA|TRBV28|TRBJ2-7
TGTGCCAGCAGTCACAGGAGACACGAGCAGTACTTC
CASSHRRHEQYF
>few|NA|TRBV2|TRBJ2-1
TGTGCCAGCAGTGAGGTGGTTCTGACATACAATGAGCAGTTCTTC
CASSEVVLTYNEQFF
>many|TRBD1|TRBV7-2|TRBJ2-1
TGTGCCAGCAGCAAAGACAGGGAACCCTACAATGAGCAGTTCTTC
CASSKDREPYNEQFF
>few|TRBD2|TRBV5-1|TRBJ2-1
TGCGCCAGCAGCTTGGTGACTAGCGGTCCTCCCTGGAATGAGCAGTTCTTC
CASSLVTSGPPWNEQFF
>many|NA|TRBV12-3/TRBV12-4|TRBJ2-7
TGTGCCAGCAGTCCCGGGCCAAACTACGAGCAGTACTTC
CASSPGPNYEQYF
>NA|NA|TRBV27|TRBJ2-1
TGTGCCAGCAGTTTTGGCGGAACCTACAATGAGCAGTTCTTC
CASSFGGTYNEQFF
>few|NA|TRBV4-2|TRBJ1-1
TGTGCCAGCAGCCCGACCCCGGGAAACACTGAAGCTTTCTTT
CASSPTPGNTEAFF
>many|TRBD2|TRBV20-1|TRBJ2-5
TGCAGTGCCGAAACTAGCGGCGGGAGGGCCTTTGAGACCCAGTACTTC
CSAETSGGRAFETQYF
>NA|TRBD2|TRBV5-1|TRBJ2-1
TGCGCCAGCAGCTCGTTGGACTCGGGACTAGCGGGAGATGAGCAGTTCTTC
CASSSLDSGLAGDEQFF
>NA|TRBD2|TRBV28|TRBJ2-3
TGTGCCAGCAGGAGGCTGGCGGGAGTTAGCTCCGGCGGGGAGAGGCAGTATTTT
CASRRLAGVSSGGERQYF
>NA|NA|TRBV4-2|TRBJ2-1
TGTGCCAGCAGCCAAGGACCCCCCGGAGACAATGAGCAGTTCTTC
CASSQGPPGDNEQFF
>many|NA|TRBV20-1|TRBJ1-1
TGCAGTGCTAGCAGCCCCCAGGGCCACACTGAAGCTTTCTTT
CSASSPQGHTEAFF
>many|NA|TRBV6-2/TRBV6-3|TRBJ2-7
TGTGCCAGCAGTTATGACTCTCCGAACGAGCAGTACTTC
CASSYDSPNEQYF
>NA|TRBD2|TRBV30|TRBJ2-2
TGTGCCTGGAGCCGTAGGACTAGCGGGGTTACCGGGGAGCTGTTTTTT
CAWSRRTSGVTGELFF
>NA|TRBD1|TRBV7-9|TRBJ2-2
TGTGCCAGCAGCTTTTTCGACAGGGTATTCGGGGAGCTGTTTTTT
CASSFFDRVFGELFF
>many|NA|TRBV20-1|TRBJ2-1
TGCAGTGCACCCACGGTCCCCCCCTACAATGAGCAGTTCTTC
CSAPTVPPYNEQFF
>many|NA|TRBV20-1|TRBJ2-2
TGCAGTGCTAGAGAACCACAGGGAGACGCCGGGGAGCTGTTTTTT
CSAREPQGDAGELFF
>many|TRBD2|TRBV20-1|TRBJ2-5
TGCAGTGCTTCTTGGCGGGAGTACGAGACCCAGTACTTC
CSASWREYETQYF
>few|NA|TRBV27|TRBJ2-5
TGTGCCAGCAGTGCCCGGACAGTGTACCAAGAGACCCAGTACTTC
CASSARTVYQETQYF
>many|TRBD1|TRBV4-1|TRBJ2-7
TGCGCCAGCAGCCAAGATGATGGACAGGGGTCAAACTACGAGCAGTACTTC
CASSQDDGQGSNYEQYF
>few|NA|TRBV3-1|TRBJ2-3
TGTGCCAGCAGCCAAGATGACCCCATCACAGATACGCAGTATTTT
CASSQDDPITDTQYF
>NA|NA|TRBV11-2|TRBJ2-7
TGTGCCAGCAGCTTAATCCGAGGTGACGCCTACGAGCAGTACTTC
CASSLIRGDAYEQYF